The 10 T cell receptor beta chains given below trace back to one sample, sequenced in a study of shared clonotypes between healthy human individuals. The assay was immunoSEQ multiplex PCR, and TCRdb's table has in-frame clones only and misses some. The repertoire holds about half a million clones, with 75% to 80% as singletons. The sequenced sample consisted of PBMCs. These receptors originate from a woman between 40 and 55 years old in good health. Some clones in this sample may be carry-over from other donors' samples.

The DNA for the CDR3 is TGTGCCTGGAGTTCTAAAGGGGGGAGGCAGCCCCAGCATTTT. Amino acid sequence: CAWSSKGGRQPQHF. The chain links TRBV30 to TRBJ1-5; perhaps TRBD1 as D (6 bases). Germline loops: CDR1 GTSNPN, CDR2 SVGIG (reference sequence). The V and J ends lost 2 bases and 7 bases respectively, with 15 bases between them. The CDR3 totals 14 residues. The full variable domain, completed using reference TRBV30 and TRBJ1-5, is SQTIHQWPATLVQPVGSPLSLECTVEGTSNPNLYWYRQAAGRGLQLLFYSVGIGQISSEVPQNLSASRPQDRQFILSSKKLLLSDSGFYLCAWSSKGGRQPQHFGDGTRLSIL.

The chain joins TRBV2 to TRBJ2-5; 7 nucleotides align to TRBD1. Per the germline V gene, CDR1 is SNHLY and CDR2 is FYNNEI. CDR3 length: 13 amino acids. J gave up 4 bases and V 5 bases, and 4 bases lay outside the gene matches. DNA for the CDR3: TGTGCCAGCAGTTCGAGACAGGGAGAGACCCAGTACTTC. The encoded protein is CASSSRQGETQYF.

In its sample, this clone was seen a few times. The chain employs TRBV10-2 and TRBJ2-2; 11 bases agree with TRBD2. The J segment lost 3 bases and the V segment lost 7 bases, leaving 10 bases of the junction unmatched. The CDR3 has 17 residues. Germline-derived CDR1 and CDR2 are WSHSY and SAAADI. The CDR3 reads CASTPFSGRADTGELFF. CDR3 DNA sequence: TGCGCCAGCACCCCGTTTAGCGGGAGGGCCGACACCGGGGAGCTGTTTTTT.

This clone was seen once. This sequence joins TRBV19 and TRBJ1-4; possible D gene TRBD1, 5 bases. This CDR3 region has 14 residues. The V gene's germline CDR1 is LNHDA and CDR2 SQIVND (reference sequence). Between the trimmed V and J ends, which lost 5 bases and 4 bases, there was a span of 11 bases. The CDR3 DNA reads as TGTGCCAGTAGTGACACCGGGGGTAATGAAAAACTGTTTTTT. Translated: CASSDTGGNEKLFF.

The J gene is TRBJ2-1, the V gene TRBV30, with 7 bases aligning to TRBD2. There are 15 residues in the CDR3. Germline loops: CDR1 GTSNPN, CDR2 SVGIG (reference sequence). The V and J ends lost 2 bases and 8 bases, in that order; junction bases with no gene match: 12. CDR3 residues: CAWSLRGGPIHEQFF. The CDR3 coding sequence is TGTGCCTGGAGTCTAAGGGGAGGGCCGATCCATGAGCAGTTCTTC.

The chain links TRBV28 to TRBJ1-5; 8 bases map to TRBD1. J lost 5 bases, V lost 5 bases, and 8 bases had no gene match. Germline values: CDR1 MDHEN, CDR2 SYDVKM. This CDR3 has 15 residues. CDR3 sequence: CASSLTGTGHQPQHF. CDR3 DNA: TGTGCCAGCAGTCTTACCGGGACAGGCCATCAGCCCCAGCATTTT.

The rearrangement joins TRBV11-3 to TRBJ2-1; 8 nucleotides match TRBD2. Germline V gene lookup returns CDR1 SGHNT and CDR2 YENEEA. The CDR3 sequence is 14 residues long. The V and J ends lost 4 bases and 7 bases, in that order; junction bases with no gene match: 6. Written as DNA, the CDR3 is TGTGCCAGCAGCTCCGGGACTAGACAGAATGAGCAGTTCTTC. Protein product: CASSSGTRQNEQFF.

A note on this clone: A much larger clone sits a single nucleotide away, making a read error possible. Additional DNA sequences in this sample encode the identical CDR3. The chain couples TRBV5-6 to TRBJ1-1, with TRBD1 identical over 7 bases. The CDR3 totals 16 residues. Per the germline V gene, CDR1 is SGHDT and CDR2 is YYEEEE. After removal of 4 bases from V and 6 bases from J, the junction contained 15 bases not matched to a gene. The CDR3 DNA reads TGTGCCAGCAGCCCATTCGATACAGGGGAGGGCCCTGAAGCTTTCTTT. Its protein is CASSPFDTGEGPEAFF.

This chain links TRBV14 with TRBJ2-1; 13 nucleotides align to TRBD2. Germline lookup yields CDR1 SGHDN and CDR2 FVKESK. Trimming at V came to 4 bases and at J to 7 bases, leaving 7 bases not matched to a gene. The CDR3 spans 16 residues. The CDR3 bases are TGTGCCAGCAGCCCACTACTAGCGGGAGGGAGGAATGAGCAGTTCTTC. It is translated as CASSPLLAGGRNEQFF.

This clone was found a few times. The chain recombines TRBV10-1 with TRBJ2-7, with 9 bases matching TRBD2. Germline CDR1 WNHNN, CDR2 SYGVQD (reference sequence). V was pared by 2 bases and J by 3 bases, with 2 bases of the junction left unmatched. CDR3 length: 14 amino acids. The CDR3 DNA is TGCGCCAGCAGTGAGAAAGCGGGAGGCTACGAGCAGTACTTC. Translating it yields CASSEKAGGYEQYF.